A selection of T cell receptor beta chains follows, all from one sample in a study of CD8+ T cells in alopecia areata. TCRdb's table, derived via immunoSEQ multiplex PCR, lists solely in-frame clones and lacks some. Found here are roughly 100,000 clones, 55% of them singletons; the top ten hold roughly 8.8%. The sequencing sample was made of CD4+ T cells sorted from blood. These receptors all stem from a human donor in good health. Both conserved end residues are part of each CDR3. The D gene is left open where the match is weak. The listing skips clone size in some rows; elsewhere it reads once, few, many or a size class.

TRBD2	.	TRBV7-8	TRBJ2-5	CASSSGLARETQYF	TGTGCCAGCAGCTCGGGACTAGCGAGGGAGACCCAGTACTTC
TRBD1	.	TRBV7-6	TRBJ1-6	CASSWNGQGNSPLHF	TGTGCCAGCAGCTGGAACGGACAGGGGAATTCACCCCTCCACTTT
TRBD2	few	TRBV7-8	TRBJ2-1	CASSSSGGALYEQFF	TGTGCCAGCAGCTCTAGCGGGGGGGCCCTCTATGAGCAGTTCTTC
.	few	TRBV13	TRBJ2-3	CASSLGALTDTQYF	TGTGCCAGCAGCTTAGGGGCTCTCACAGATACGCAGTATTTT
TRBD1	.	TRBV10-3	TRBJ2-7	CAISPGQATYEQYF	TGTGCCATCAGTCCCGGACAGGCGACCTACGAGCAGTACTTC
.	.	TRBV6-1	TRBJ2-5	CASSELGAGRETQYF	TGTGCCAGCAGTGAACTCGGGGCGGGGCGAGAGACCCAGTACTTC
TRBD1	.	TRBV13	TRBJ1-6	CASSPQTGQNSPLHF	TGTGCCAGCAGCCCCCAGACAGGGCAAAATTCACCCCTCCACTTT
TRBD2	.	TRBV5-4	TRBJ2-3	CASSSRGGSLDTQYF	TGTGCCAGCAGCTCCCGGGGGGGCAGTTTGGATACGCAGTATTTT
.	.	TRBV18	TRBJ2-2	CASSPPTLLGSGELFF	TGTGCCAGCTCACCACCGACACTCCTAGGATCCGGGGAGCTGTTTTTT
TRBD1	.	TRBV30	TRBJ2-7	CAWKWGQGPYEQYF	TGTGCCTGGAAGTGGGGACAGGGCCCCTACGAGCAGTACTTC
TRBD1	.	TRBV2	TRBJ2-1	CASKVRDRVSQSSYNEQFF	TGTGCCAGCAAGGTCCGGGACAGGGTGTCACAGAGCTCCTACAATGAGCAGTTCTTC
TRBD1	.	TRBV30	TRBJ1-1	CAPPPPTGNINTEAFF	TGTGCCCCTCCACCCCCGACAGGGAACATTAACACTGAAGCTTTCTTT
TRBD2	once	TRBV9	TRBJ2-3	CASSLSGGASDTQYF	TGTGCCAGCAGCTTAAGCGGGGGGGCTTCAGATACGCAGTATTTT
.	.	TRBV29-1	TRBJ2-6	CSVDKSSGANVLTF	TGCAGCGTTGATAAGAGCTCTGGGGCCAACGTCCTGACTTTC
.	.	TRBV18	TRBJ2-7	CASSPPGGHEQYF	TGTGCCAGCTCACCACCGGGGGGGCACGAGCAGTACTTC
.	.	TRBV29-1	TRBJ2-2	CSVEGTSNTGELFF	TGCAGCGTTGAAGGGACGTCGAACACCGGGGAGCTGTTTTTT
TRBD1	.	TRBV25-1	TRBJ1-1	CANPQGRGEAFF	TGTGCCAATCCACAGGGGCGAGGTGAAGCTTTCTTT
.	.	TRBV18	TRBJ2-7	CASSPVLYEQYF	TGTGCCAGCTCACCAGTCTTATACGAGCAGTACTTC
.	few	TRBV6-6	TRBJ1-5	CASSGQSNQPQHF	TGTGCCAGCAGCGGACAGAGCAATCAGCCCCAGCATTTT
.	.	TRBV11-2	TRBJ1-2	CASSRDGYGYTF	TGTGCCAGCAGCAGGGACGGCTATGGCTACACCTTC
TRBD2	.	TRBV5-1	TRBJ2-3	CASSPAAGGNTQYF	TGCGCCAGCAGCCCCGCCGCGGGGGGCAATACGCAGTATTTT
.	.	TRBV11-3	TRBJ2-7	CASSRGHLYEQYF	TGTGCCAGCAGCAGAGGACACCTCTACGAGCAGTACTTC
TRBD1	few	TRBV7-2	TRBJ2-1	CASSHEQGRSYNEQFF	TGTGCCAGCAGCCACGAACAGGGGAGATCCTACAATGAGCAGTTCTTC